Sequencing of this T cell receptor beta chain was carried out in a study of cytomegalovirus exposure and HLA in healthy donors (dated by TCRdb to the late 2010s). Regarding the study in general: An earlier analysis of 587 of the donors reported 276 Gb of sequence data and 100 million to 120 million unique TCR beta sequences obtained from approximately 180 million T cells. Approximately 300 gigabases of sequencing data and 75 million to 85 million unique TCR sequences made up an early release that covered approximately 700 HLA-typed donors. The genetic ancestry cluster associated with self-reported Caucasian donors included about 84% of the roughly 410 genotyped donors. The study aimed to test whether signatures of past pathogen exposure could be identified by cataloging public T cell receptors. The T cell repertoires of roughly 660 subjects were profiled by immunosequencing and related to cytomegalovirus serostatus. In addition to the first cohort of 650 to 800 subjects, a separate validation cohort of about 120 different subjects was used. High-throughput TCR immunosequencing, statistical association of individual TCRs with disease status, and machine learning were combined to predict cytomegalovirus infection status. A later analysis re-analyzed previously published TCR beta repertoires from hundreds of donors and added high-resolution HLA genotyping to study TCR occurrence patterns. Rather than drawing on any new phenotypic data, the later analysis identified candidate immune exposures from TCR beta sequences and the way those sequences occurred across donors. An earlier analysis of approximately 630 of the donors applied high-throughput TCR beta sequencing to assess whether each TCR beta V gene segment acted as functional or pseudogenic. Alongside the repertoire data, information on donor age, sex, ethnicity and CMV serostatus was compiled. A later genetic analysis took genome-wide SNP genotypes for 398 of the 666 donors and used that subset as a discovery cohort. All discovery cohort repertoires had been generated using a single sequencing platform. HLA typing covered class I and class II loci at four-digit resolution. Typing coverage varied by locus: roughly 620-640 donors for A, B, C, DRB1 and DQB1; about 520 for DQA1; around 610 for DPA1; more than 450 for DPB1. Roughly five DR-DQ haplotypes were handled as single units for association and clustering because linkage in the cohort was strong. Across some 400 genotyped donors of the cohort, an average of roughly 250,000 unique TCR beta nucleotide sequences per donor were sequenced, and around 19% of those sequences were non-productive.

Libraries were built with the immunoSEQ multiplex PCR assay. For the multiplex PCR, a mixture combining 60 forward primers for TCR Vbeta segments and 13 reverse primers for TCR Jbeta segments was used. Amplification of the CDR3 region of rearranged TCR beta genes was performed with a multiplex PCR assay on genomic DNA. On the Illumina HiSeq System, the amplified TCR beta libraries were sequenced as 87-base-pair reads. The original pipeline was this. In a later analysis, approximately 74 million unique TCR beta chains were counted across the 650 to 700 repertoires, and about 9.9 million of these chains were shared by at least two donors. Raw reads were error-corrected and collapsed into unique sequences with a nearest-neighbor algorithm that merged closely related sequences to remove PCR and sequencing errors. CDR3 sequences were aligned to IMGT reference sequences to assign V, D and J gene segments. Each retained sequence needed at least a six-nucleotide match to both a V gene segment and a J gene segment. A rearrangement counted as productive if the CDR3 had no stop codons and remained in frame with V and J, and every other rearrangement counted as non-productive. Following IMGT convention, CDR3 was defined as the stretch from the second conserved V-encoded cysteine to the conserved J-encoded phenylalanine. The earlier analysis of 500 to 650 of the donors excluded any sequence lacking an unambiguous match to a single V gene segment. In an earlier analysis of 587 of the donors, V segments were called functional above 56.7% productive rearrangements and were called segregating when the between-donor standard deviation exceeded 5%. A statistical classification framework was developed to diagnose cytomegalovirus status using the catalog of TCR beta chain sequences. In a later analysis, V and J genes were assigned by comparing TCR nucleotide sequences against IMGT/GENE-DB human TR gene sequences. The TCRdist pipeline was used in a later analysis to assign CDR3 sequences and most-parsimonious VDJ recombination scenarios. In a later analysis, each TCR beta chain was defined by its CDR3 amino acid sequence together with its V-gene family, and reads lacking a unique V-gene family were excluded. In a later analysis, nearly 600 highly shared, low-generation-probability nucleotide sequences were removed to address suspected cross-contamination and a sequencing artifact. In a later analysis, a clonal expansion index was calculated for each public chain from normalized within-repertoire ranks of inferred template counts. In a later analysis, generation probabilities were computed with a VDJ recombination model fitted to out-of-frame rearrangements, and the resulting probabilities were checked against IGoR. In a later analysis, hypergeometric tests were used to score TCR-TCR, TCR-HLA and TCR-CMV co-occurrence, with a repertoire-size bias correction applied to TCR pairs. A later analysis estimated false discovery rates by permuting HLA or CMV assignments 20 times. In a later analysis, co-occurring TCRs were grouped using DBSCAN, and TCRdist sequence similarity was added for clustering within HLA-allele-positive subsets. Repertoires with fewer than 30,000 or more than 120,000 public chains were left out of co-occurrence clustering, as were five repertoires with anomalous nucleotide sharing. The clones in this table, taken by TCRdb from immuneACCESS, are in-frame only. Not every clone is retained; where verified, under half of the shortfall comes from an unresolved V gene, and the cause of the rest is unknown. Clone size and V and J calls were adopted from that table, with D and trimming inferred from the DNA. The sample contains more than 95,000 clones, around 80% of them found a single time. Under 15% of the sample is in the top ten clones.

With respect to this clone: Its specific antigen is unknown. Base qualities are not provided; no much larger clone lies one nucleotide away.

V was cut back by 4 bases and J by 4 bases, leaving a gap of 13 bases between them. The CDR3 runs 13 residues from the cysteine to the phenylalanine. The sequence is cut down to CDR3 DNA, 39 bases in frame from base 1. As encoded in the germline V gene, CDR1 is SQVTM while CDR2 is ANQGSEA. Broad study findings and their caveats: For the cohort, immune exposure information was limited to CMV serostatus. The presence/absence analyses assumed that sequencing depth was roughly uniform across donors, and that assumption may not be true. Linkage disequilibrium might explain the correlated functional status among segregating V segments, but an unknown experimental factor could not be ruled out. When HLA alleles, especially DR and DQ, strongly co-occurred, TCR associations were difficult to assign to individual alleles. In this cohort, only TCR beta chains were sequenced, and detectable features were limited by the absence of alpha or paired-chain data. The study gave a list of about 170 TCR beta chains associated with cytomegalovirus. In a later analysis, several top co-occurrence clusters were reported to appear linked to parvovirus B19, influenza, CMV and Epstein-Barr virus. According to a later genetic analysis, donors in an Asian-associated ancestry cluster had fewer N-insertions in productive TCRs than the approximately 610-donor mean. The earlier analysis of around 600 of the donors excluded seventeen rarely observed V segments, including chromosome 9 orphons, because counts were too low. While some public TCRs were present in many individuals, most TCR sequences turned up only very rarely across donors. Compared with equally common non-associated chains, HLA-associated TCR beta chains in a later analysis were more clonally expanded and had lower generation probabilities. A cluster of highly shared sequence variants was judged likely to represent a technical artifact of the sequencing pipeline. HLA typing was unavailable for some donors at each locus, so association tests used only the typed subset. Cytomegalovirus status was reported to be diagnosed by the classifier with high specificity and sensitivity in both the original and validation cohorts. Most CMV-associated TCR beta chains appeared to be HLA-restricted in a later analysis, and the HLA associations seemed to be driven largely by CMV exposure. In an earlier analysis of about 550 of the donors, most TCR beta V segments were observed in productive rearrangements about 87% or about 30% of the time, broadly matching IMGT annotations. At a false discovery rate of 0.05, a later analysis linked 16,951 TCR beta sequences to specific HLA alleles. The 87-base-pair reads could not distinguish some IMGT-functional V segments, including TRBV6-2 and TRBV6-3, so those segments were excluded. A few of the identified cytomegalovirus-associated TCR beta chains were confirmed in vitro to be specific for cytomegalovirus antigens. In a later genetic analysis, a missense DCLRE1C variant was associated with V-gene and J-gene trimming of TCR beta chains, and the association was replicated in an independent cohort. A later analysis found that TCR association rates varied across HLA loci, with DRB1 alleles showing the most associated TCRs and HLA-C alleles the fewest. The authors suggested that the approach could potentially be extended to other disease states and immunological phenotypes. A further reported finding was that TCR beta sequences accurately predicted the HLA-A and HLA-B alleles for most subjects in the first cohort.

The cohort comprised under 700 healthy bone marrow donors. At the time of sampling, all cohort members were nominally healthy, though unrecorded immune exposures were likely present. The donor was CMV seropositive and was included in the group of 289 seropositive cohort members. A peripheral blood sample was collected from each donor, and TCR beta sequencing was performed on peripheral blood mononuclear cells. The Qiagen DNeasy Blood Extraction Kit was used to extract genomic DNA from the blood cell samples. The receptor chain draws on TRBV29-1 and TRBJ1-1; TRBD1 is a weak D gene call, 6 bases matching. This sequence was found in a woman aged 55 to 70 in good health and CMV-seropositive. The sequenced material came from PBMCs. The CDR3 loop reads CSVVGGRVTEAFF. The DNA sequence reads TGCAGCGTTGTCGGGGGGCGGGTCACTGAAGCTTTCTTT. With the rest looked up from the reference TRBV29-1 and TRBJ1-1 genes rather than sequenced, the full variable domain is SAVISQKPSRDICQRGTSLTIQCQVDSQVTMMFWYRQQPGQSLTLIATANQGSEATYESGFVIDKFPISRPNLTFSTLTVSNMSPEDSSIYLCSVVGGRVTEAFFGQGTRLTVV.